A single sample gave rise to the 27 T cell receptor beta chains below, sequenced in a study of regulatory T cells in long-lasting Graves disease. Through Arm-PCR of CDR3 regions and iRepertoire HTBI primers, TCR beta libraries were built. Using its own MiXCR run on the multiplex PCR reads, TCRdb lists one record per CDR3 protein. Found here are a few hundred thousand distinct CDR3 sequences, 12% to 15% of them singletons; the top ten hold approximately 17%. The time point was: newly diagnosed GD, antithyroid drugs for less than 3 months. Isolated PBMC RNA provided the starting material for the TCR library. The same specimen was also included in a second study, on T cells in Graves' hyperthyroidism and ophthalmopathy.

The specimen was peripheral blood mononuclear cells (PBMCs), collected at new diagnosis, from a patient treated with antithyroid drugs. Receptors were obtained from a woman in her fifties or sixties with Graves disease.

This clonotype was seen a few times. The chain is built from TRBV20-1 and TRBJ2-1; TRBD2 aligns across 8 bases. The V gene's germline CDR1 is DFQATT and CDR2 SNEGSKA (reference sequence). The CDR3 totals 14 residues. The J segment lost 1 base and the V segment lost 6 bases, leaving 5 bases of the junction unmatched. The CDR3 DNA reads as TGCAGTGCGCAAGCGGGAGCGTCCTACAATGAGCAGTTCTTC. Translated: CSAQAGASYNEQFF.

The chain couples TRBV6-5 to TRBJ2-3, with D possibly matching TRBD2 (6 bases). Looked up from germline, CDR1 is MNHEY and CDR2 is SVGAGI. The CDR3 loop spans 16 amino acids. The germline V and J ends were trimmed by 6 bases and 5 bases, with 21 bases remaining between them. The CDR3: CASRSRAGLGGDTQYF. CDR3 DNA sequence: TGTGCCAGCAGGTCTCGAGCGGGCCTTGGGGGAGATACGCAGTATTTT.

The table lists this clonotype with a few counts. The chain is built from TRBV18 and TRBJ2-5, with a weak D call TRBD1 (6 bases). The CDR3 has 15 amino acids. V was clipped by 5 bases and J by 3 bases, with 16 bases between them. Germline V gene data show CDR1 as KGHSH and CDR2 as LQKENI. The chain's CDR3 is CASSWPGQGKETQYF. CDR3 DNA sequence: TGTGCCAGCTCATGGCCGGGTCAGGGGAAAGAGACCCAGTACTTC. The complete variable domain, with remaining parts taken from reference TRBV18 and TRBJ2-5, reads NAGVMQNPRHLVRRRGQEARLRCSPMKGHSHVYWYRQLPEEGLKFMVYLQKENIIDESGMPKERFSAEFPKEGPSILRIQQVVRGDSAAYFCASSWPGQGKETQYFGPGTRLLVL.

The chain employs TRBV25-1 and TRBJ2-6; possible D gene TRBD1, 6 bases. Germline assignment: CDR1 MGHDK and CDR2 SYGVNS. Trimming shortened V by 0 bases and J by 0 bases, and 15 bases separated the two germline ends. The CDR3 has 19 amino acids. This chain's CDR3 is CASSEYLPRGRSGANVLTF. The CDR3 DNA is TGTGCCAGCAGTGAATACCTTCCCAGGGGACGCTCTGGGGCCAACGTCCTGACTTTC.

This clonotype was seen more than once but under ten times. V gene TRBV24-1 combines with J gene TRBJ1-2; D remains unclear. Germline loops: CDR1 KGHDR, CDR2 SFDVKD. This CDR3 comprises 13 residues. The V end lost 3 bases, the J end lost 7 bases, and 11 bases lay between the germline ends. CDR3 region: CATSDADGPGYTF. The CDR3 coding sequence is TGTGCCACCAGTGATGCCGACGGGCCTGGCTACACCTTC.

This clonotype was counted ten times or more. The chain uses TRBV3-1 and TRBJ2-7; D is perhaps TRBD1 (6 bases). V lost 1 base and J 0 bases, leaving 7 bases between the germline ends. This CDR3 spans 14 amino acids. Germline CDR1 and CDR2: LGHDT and YNNKEL (reference sequence). The chain's CDR3 is CASSQGDNSYEQYF. CDR3 coding DNA: TGTGCCAGCAGCCAAGGGGACAACTCCTACGAGCAGTACTTC.

Ten or more counts support this clonotype. The rearrangement joins TRBV24-1 to TRBJ2-3; TRBD1 matches 8 bases. Germline trimming cut 1 base from V and 2 bases from J; bases unmatched to any gene: 10. The CDR3 runs 18 residues. Germline V gene sequence: CDR1 KGHDR, CDR2 SFDVKD. The CDR3 nucleotides read TGTGCCACCAGTGATTTCCGGACAGGGAAGGAGGCCACAGATACGCAGTATTTT. Translating gives CATSDFRTGKEATDTQYF.

This clonotype was found many times. The V and J genes are TRBV28 and TRBJ1-2; the match to TRBD1 covers 10 bases. The germline V gene encodes CDR1 MDHEN and CDR2 SYDVKM. This CDR3 is built from 18 residues. Trimming removed 6 bases from V and 3 bases from J; junction bases left unmatched: 16. CDR3 nucleotides: TGTGCCAGCAGCTCGGCGGGTCCGGGACAGGGGACTTACTATGGCTACACCTTC. It encodes CASSSAGPGQGTYYGYTF.

This clonotype was found many times. J is TRBJ2-1 and V is TRBV2; maybe TRBD2 (6 bases). Germline-derived CDR1 and CDR2 are SNHLY and FYNNEI. Trimming pared 1 base from V and 12 bases from J, leaving 19 bases between. CDR3 length: 15 residues. CDR3 DNA sequence: TGTGCCAGCAGTGAAGAGGTAGCGGAGGGGCTGACGCAGTTCTTC. Translated: CASSEEVAEGLTQFF.

This clonotype has ten or more counts. This chain links TRBV28 with TRBJ2-7; D possibly corresponds to TRBD1 (6 bases). CDR1 and CDR2 (germline): MDHEN, SYDVKM. The germline V and J ends were trimmed by 3 bases and 4 bases, with 19 bases remaining between them. The CDR3 runs 16 residues. The CDR3 is CASSFSGHPEYYEQYF. CDR3 nucleotides: TGTGCCAGCAGTTTCTCGGGACACCCGGAATATTACGAGCAGTACTTC.

This clonotype was counted between two and nine times. CDR3 residues: CASSPLHATNEKLFF. The CDR3 DNA is TGTGCCAGCTCTCCCTTACATGCAACTAATGAAAAACTGTTTTTT. The chain links TRBV18 to TRBJ1-4; D is unresolved. Deletions cut 6 bases from V and 0 bases from J, with 11 bases between. The CDR3 contains 15 residues. Germline CDR1 KGHSH, CDR2 LQKENI.

This clonotype appeared a few times. J is TRBJ1-1 and V is TRBV10-3; D is ambiguous. The CDR3 covers 12 residues. Germline V gives CDR1 ENHRY, CDR2 SYGVKD. V lost 4 bases and J lost 4, with 7 bases in between. The CDR3 DNA sequence: TGTGCCATCAGTGTGACGGCCACTGAAGCTTTCTTT. Its translation is CAISVTATEAFF.

This chain joins TRBV20-1 and TRBJ2-3; weak D call: TRBD2 (6 bases). The CDR3 has 16 residues. The V gene lost 0 bases and the J gene lost 5 bases, with 18 bases spanning the gap. Germline V gene sequence: CDR1 DFQATT, CDR2 SNEGSKA (reference sequence). For the CDR3, the DNA is TGCAGTGCTAGAGATCCAGTCCCGGGACTCATAGATACGCAGTATTTT. This gives the protein CSARDPVPGLIDTQYF.

This clonotype occurred many times. V gene TRBV10-3 combines with J gene TRBJ2-3; 7 bases are a match to TRBD1. Germline V gene data show CDR1 as ENHRY and CDR2 as SYGVKD. The V and J ends lost 7 bases and 3 bases, in that order; junction bases with no gene match: 7. The CDR3 runs 14 residues. The CDR3 bases are TGTGCCATCAAGGGACAGTTTGATACAGATACGCAGTATTTT. Translated, it gives CAIKGQFDTDTQYF.

V and J are TRBV19 and TRBJ1-4; 8 nucleotides line up with TRBD1. The germline V gene encodes CDR1 LNHDA and CDR2 SQIVND (reference sequence). CDR3 length equals 14 residues. V was pared by 4 bases and J by 7 bases, with 5 bases of the junction left unmatched. The CDR3 bases are TGTGCCAGTAGTAGGGGACAGGCAGTTGAAAAACTGTTTTTT. Residues: CASSRGQAVEKLFF.

This clonotype came up a few times. V usage is TRBV7-9 and J usage is TRBJ1-5; perhaps TRBD1 as D (5 bases). The CDR3 is made up of 15 amino acids. The V end was cut by 5 bases, the J end by 0 bases, with 11 bases between. From germline, CDR1 is SEHNR and CDR2 FQNEAQ (reference sequence). The CDR3 nucleotides read TGTGCCAGCAGCCGCATGGGGGATAGCAATCAGCCCCAGCATTTT. This encodes CASSRMGDSNQPQHF.

The chain combines TRBV5-4 with TRBJ2-3; TRBD2 is a possible D gene (6 bases). From germline, CDR1 is SGHNT and CDR2 YYREEE (reference sequence). Deletions cut 2 bases from V and 4 bases from J, with 17 bases between. The CDR3 loop spans 16 amino acids. Written as DNA, the CDR3 is TGTGCCAGCAGCTTAGACGGGAGAGGGACGGCAGATACGCAGTATTTT. Protein sequence: CASSLDGRGTADTQYF.

The rearrangement joins TRBV20-1 to TRBJ2-1, with 12 positions matching TRBD1. V trimming: 5 bases; J trimming: 4 bases; junction bases outside the gene matches: 12. The germline V gene has CDR1 DFQATT and CDR2 SNEGSKA (reference sequence). The CDR3 totals 17 residues. The CDR3 nucleotides read TGCAGTGCTGGGGACGATTGGGACAGGGGGCCGTACAATGAGCAGTTCTTC. Protein: CSAGDDWDRGPYNEQFF.

The rearrangement uses TRBV9 and TRBJ2-1; 9 bases are shared with TRBD2. Germline trimming cut 4 bases from V and 5 bases from J; bases unmatched to any gene: 16. The CDR3 runs to 18 residues. Germline lookup yields CDR1 SGDLS and CDR2 YYNGEE. The CDR3 reads CASSPRGSGRPLNNEQFF. The CDR3 DNA reads TGTGCCAGCAGCCCCCGGGGGAGCGGGAGGCCCTTAAACAATGAGCAGTTCTTC.

This clonotype was observed a handful of times. The chain links TRBV7-8 to TRBJ2-4; 7 bases are shared with TRBD1. CDR3 length: 21 residues. Trimming at V came to 1 base and at J to 0 bases, leaving 18 bases not matched to a gene. Germline lookup yields CDR1 SGHVS and CDR2 FQNEAQ. The CDR3, as DNA: TGTGCCAGCAGCTTAGTTTCGCGCTACAGGGGCTTGTCGCTAGCCAAAAACATTCAGTACTTC. As protein: CASSLVSRYRGLSLAKNIQYF.

This clonotype was observed at least ten times. The V and J genes are TRBV28 and TRBJ1-4; TRBD1 is a possible D gene (6 bases). The V gene's germline CDR1 is MDHEN and CDR2 SYDVKM. V lost 7 bases and J lost 8, with 20 bases in between. The CDR3 has 15 residues. For the CDR3, the DNA is TGTGCCAGCACCGATTCTGGGGGCGCAGAAGAAAAACTGTTTTTT. As protein: CASTDSGGAEEKLFF.

This clonotype turned up a few times. The chain has TRBV20-1 and TRBJ1-6; D may be TRBD1 (5 bases). Deletions cut 6 bases from V and 8 bases from J, with 23 bases between. Germline V gene data show CDR1 as DFQATT and CDR2 as SNEGSKA (reference sequence). The CDR3 consists of 16 residues. DNA for the CDR3: TGCAGTGCCCCTAAGTCAGGGAGTGCACTAGATTCACCCCTCCACTTT. This translates into CSAPKSGSALDSPLHF.

This clonotype was seen a few times. The chain is built from TRBV28 and TRBJ1-5; 10 bases map to TRBD1. Germline lookup yields CDR1 MDHEN and CDR2 SYDVKM. CDR3 length equals 14 residues. J lost 3 bases, V lost 10 bases, and 6 bases had no gene match. The CDR3 here is CATTGGLPNQPQHF. In DNA form, the CDR3 reads TGTGCCACGACAGGGGGCCTCCCCAATCAGCCCCAGCATTTT.

Ten or more counts support this clonotype. The chain recombines TRBV10-3 with TRBJ1-2; D may be TRBD1 (5 bases). There are 13 residues in the CDR3. Trimming stripped 3 bases from V and 7 bases from J, with 12 bases between. Germline-derived CDR1 and CDR2 are ENHRY and SYGVKD. The CDR3 spells CAISDREKFGYTF. CDR3 DNA sequence: TGTGCCATCAGTGACAGGGAGAAATTTGGCTACACCTTC.

This clonotype was found many times. J is TRBJ2-1 and V is TRBV5-1; D may be TRBD1 (7 bases). Germline assignment: CDR1 SGHRS and CDR2 YFSETQ. The CDR3 spans 16 residues. The ends were cut back, 0 bases at V and 0 bases at J, with 10 bases in the middle. The CDR3: CASSLAGDSSYNEQFF. The CDR3 DNA sequence: TGCGCCAGCAGCTTGGCGGGGGACAGCTCCTACAATGAGCAGTTCTTC.

As regards this clonotype: A much larger clone lies one base from this, so it may be a read error. The genes are TRBV5-5 and TRBJ2-7, with TRBD1 matching over 10 bases. The J call may be in error: the DNA end matches TRBJ2-1 better. Germline V CDR1 and CDR2: SGHKS, YYEKEE (reference sequence). The CDR3 sequence is 15 residues long. CDR3 bases: TGTGCCAGCAGCTTGCCGGACAGGGGGTCCTACGAGCAGTTCTTC. This translates into CASSLPDRGSYEQFF.

Only a few counts were recorded for this clonotype. V is TRBV2 and J is TRBJ2-4, with D unclear. The CDR3 has 15 amino acids. The germline V gene has CDR1 SNHLY and CDR2 FYNNEI. With 4 bases removed from V and 7 bases from J, the gap between germline ends came to 17 bases. For the CDR3, the DNA is TGTGCCAGCAGTGCCCCCCCCCCTGATTTGAACATTCAGTACTTC. This encodes CASSAPPPDLNIQYF.